A selection of T cell receptor beta chains follows, all from one sample in a study of beta chain features in type 1 diabetes. Repertoires were generated with immunoSEQ multiplex PCR, while TCRdb's copy carries only in-frame clones and drops some. The profile covers about 290,000 clones, with 7% to 9% appearing a single time and 1% taken by the ten largest. The sequencing sample was made of central memory CD4+ T cells from blood. All receptors derive from a woman aged 18-30 years in good health. Each CDR3 is given with its conserved first and last residue.

CDR3 length: 15; J gene: TRBJ2-3; V gene: TRBV4-3; CDR3 protein: CASSQGGQVRDTQYF
CDR3 length: 13; J gene: TRBJ2-7; V gene: TRBV7-3; CDR3 protein: CASSPSGSGEQYF
CDR3 length: 14; J gene: TRBJ2-7; V gene: TRBV29-1; CDR3 protein: CSVTASPGSYEQYF
CDR3 length: 14; J gene: TRBJ2-5; V gene: TRBV29-1; CDR3 protein: CSVEAGYGSGTQYF
CDR3 length: 18; J gene: TRBJ2-7; V gene: TRBV23-1; CDR3 protein: CASSPSDTPSGSRHEQYF
CDR3 length: 16; J gene: TRBJ1-2; V gene: TRBV2; CDR3 protein: CASSEASPGGARGYTF
CDR3 length: 17; J gene: TRBJ2-7; V gene: TRBV27; CDR3 protein: CASSSMSRGGATYEQYF
CDR3 length: 14; J gene: TRBJ1-2; V gene: TRBV30; CDR3 protein: CAWTGQGVPYGYTF
CDR3 length: 16; J gene: TRBJ1-2; V gene: TRBV7-2; CDR3 protein: CASSLGPRQGEAGYTF
CDR3 length: 15; J gene: TRBJ1-1; V gene: TRBV19; CDR3 protein: CASSPTRQRNTEAFF
CDR3 length: 13; J gene: TRBJ1-2; V gene: TRBV5-6; CDR3 protein: CASSLDRDYGYTF
CDR3 length: 17; J gene: TRBJ2-3; V gene: TRBV7-6; CDR3 protein: CASSTFRRRELLDTQYF
CDR3 length: 15; J gene: TRBJ2-1; V gene: TRBV15; CDR3 protein: CATSRVIGDTNEQFF
CDR3 length: 13; J gene: TRBJ2-7; V gene: TRBV7-9; CDR3 protein: CASSFGQLYEQYF
CDR3 length: 14; J gene: TRBJ2-1; V gene: TRBV7-2; CDR3 protein: CASSLPPPYNEQFF
CDR3 length: 12; J gene: TRBJ2-3; V gene: TRBV7-2; CDR3 protein: CASSPVGDTQYF
CDR3 length: 15; J gene: TRBJ2-3; V gene: TRBV10-2; CDR3 protein: CASSDSGTGTDTQYF
CDR3 length: 13; J gene: TRBJ1-2; V gene: TRBV7-9; CDR3 protein: CASSLYTNYGYTF
CDR3 length: 15; J gene: TRBJ2-1; V gene: TRBV7-9; CDR3 protein: CASGRGQGRRNEQFF
CDR3 length: 17; J gene: TRBJ2-6; V gene: TRBV19; CDR3 protein: CASSIRTGGSGANVLTF
CDR3 length: 16; J gene: TRBJ2-3; V gene: TRBV27; CDR3 protein: CASSRRDRQVTDTQYF
CDR3 length: 14; J gene: TRBJ2-1; V gene: TRBV7-9; CDR3 protein: CASSGDTSRNEQFF
CDR3 length: 13; J gene: TRBJ2-1; V gene: TRBV10-3; CDR3 protein: CAIKERSYNEQFF
CDR3 length: 14; J gene: TRBJ1-1; V gene: TRBV6-5; CDR3 protein: CASSYGTGRTEAFF
CDR3 length: 13; J gene: TRBJ2-1; V gene: TRBV7-2; CDR3 protein: CASSFPKYNEQFF
CDR3 length: 16; J gene: TRBJ1-1; V gene: TRBV18; CDR3 protein: CASSEIWGARDTEAFF
CDR3 length: 15; J gene: TRBJ1-1; V gene: TRBV6-5; CDR3 protein: CATVPSPGQDTEAFF